The T cell receptor beta chain described here comes from a study of blood T cell repertoires in COVID-19. The wider study: Donors in the United States, Italy and Spain gave samples during acute or convalescent COVID-19. From T cells, B-cell-depleted T cells, or PBMCs came the material, which was cDNA or gDNA.

V was pared by 7 bases and J by 4 bases, with 16 bases between. CDR1 and CDR2 (germline): SNHLY, FYNNEI. The CDR3 is 14 amino acids. Authors' data handling: Nucleated cell counts were estimated from reference gene primer amplification. Using immunoSEQ multiplex PCR, the repertoire was profiled, and TCRdb retains in-frame clones only, with some absent. From that table come the V and J calls and clone size; the DNA was used to work out D and trimming. The sample has under 250,000 clones, roughly 81% seen once. V and J are TRBV2 and TRBJ1-1; D is perhaps TRBD1 (5 bases). Sequencing was performed on peripheral blood. This clonotype was sampled from a woman aged 45-65 years with active or convalescent COVID-19. For the CDR3, the DNA is TGTGCCAGCATAAGTTTGACAGTGGGCACTGAAGCTTTCTTT. Protein sequence: CASISLTVGTEAFF. Full variable domain (outside the CDR3, taken from reference TRBV2 and TRBJ1-1): EPEVTQTPSHQVTQMGQEVILRCVPISNHLYFYWYRQILGQKVEFLVSFYNNEISEKSEIFDDQFSVERPDGSNFTLKIRSTKLEDSAMYFCASISLTVGTEAFFGQGTRLTVV.